This entry is about one TCR beta chain. Its antigen is not identified. This entry is derived from a study of shared clonotypes between healthy human individuals. The deep-level immunoSEQ assay was used. Assay used: immunoSEQ multiplex PCR; TCRdb lists only in-frame clones, some missing. The sample shows under 300,000 clones, under 80% of them seen only once. There are 17 residues in the CDR3. Germline CDR1 and CDR2: LNHDA and SQIVND (reference sequence). V was clipped by 5 bases and J by 2 bases, with 19 bases between them. Study-level results: Naive subsets generally had larger estimated richness than memory subsets.

The sequencing input was memory CD4+ T cells sorted from blood. Subset reported: CD45RA-negative fraction. This sequence was found in a man aged 30 to 39 in good health. The rearrangement links TRBV19 to TRBJ2-4, with a weak D call TRBD1 (5 bases). The CDR3 DNA is TGTGCCAGTAGTCCAAATCCTTACAGGACGCCCAAAAACATTCAGTACTTC. Its translation is CASSPNPYRTPKNIQYF.